These T cell receptor beta chains were read from a single sample in a study of PD-L1 blockade in urothelial cancer. The repertoire was sequenced with immunoSEQ multiplex PCR; TCRdb's copy has only in-frame clones and lacks some. The sample contains about 84,000 clones, 82% of which appear only once. Material: PBMCs, obtained around atezolizumab (anti-PD-L1) treatment. The receptors shown here come from a man between 65 and 85 years old with urothelial cancer. Each CDR3 is given with its conserved first and last residue. Fields, in order: clone size, V gene, J gene, D gene, CDR3 protein, CDR3 DNA. The D gene is left open where the match is weak. The size entry is marked missing in some rows and otherwise reads once, few, many or a size class.

NA	TRBV9	TRBJ1-2	TRBD1	CASSVSAGGNYGYTF	TGTGCCAGCAGCGTATCGGCAGGGGGAAACTATGGCTACACCTTC
NA	TRBV7-2	TRBJ2-5	NA	CASSLPQLQETQYF	TGTGCCAGCAGCTTACCACAGCTACAAGAGACCCAGTACTTC
NA	TRBV13	TRBJ2-3	NA	CASSLGPRADTQYF	TGTGCCAGCAGCTTGGGCCCCCGCGCAGATACGCAGTATTTT
NA	TRBV11-2	TRBJ2-1	TRBD2	CASSLNSGSDYNEQFF	TGTGCCAGCAGCTTAAATAGCGGGAGCGACTACAATGAGCAGTTCTTC
NA	TRBV28	TRBJ2-1	NA	CASTTGYNEQFF	TGTGCCAGCACAACAGGTTACAATGAGCAGTTCTTC
many	TRBV2	TRBJ2-7	NA	CASGRGTYEQYF	TGTGCCAGTGGTCGGGGGACCTACGAGCAGTACTTC
NA	TRBV7-2	TRBJ2-7	TRBD2	CASSFLWTSGGNYEQYF	TGTGCCAGCAGCTTCCTATGGACTAGCGGGGGAAACTACGAGCAGTACTTC
NA	TRBV6-1	TRBJ1-5	NA	CASSDAVQGGNQPQHF	TGTGCCAGCAGTGATGCCGTACAGGGTGGGAATCAGCCCCAGCATTTT
once	TRBV23-1	TRBJ2-1	NA	CASRGDRFNEQFF	TGCGCCAGCAGGGGCGACAGGTTCAATGAGCAGTTCTTC
NA	TRBV9	TRBJ2-5	TRBD2	CASSPPGTSGPETQYF	TGTGCCAGCAGCCCCCCCGGGACTAGCGGACCAGAGACCCAGTACTTC
NA	TRBV30	TRBJ2-5	NA	CAWSVQSGETQYF	TGTGCCTGGAGTGTACAAAGCGGGGAGACCCAGTACTTC
NA	TRBV7-2	TRBJ1-2	TRBD1	CASSQPGQGGYGYTF	TGTGCCAGCAGCCAACCGGGACAGGGCGGCTATGGCTACACCTTC
NA	TRBV30	TRBJ1-1	NA	CAGFTGNTEAFF	TGTGCCGGATTTACAGGGAACACTGAAGCTTTCTTT
NA	TRBV4-1	TRBJ1-5	TRBD1	CASSQDLQGSNQPQHF	TGCGCCAGCAGCCAAGACCTACAGGGGTCCAATCAGCCCCAGCATTTT
once	TRBV15	TRBJ2-5	TRBD2	CATSRDILAGGETQYF	TGTGCCACCAGCAGAGATATCCTAGCGGGAGGAGAGACCCAGTACTTC
NA	TRBV14	TRBJ1-3	TRBD1	CASSLGRRGLNTIYF	TGTGCCAGCAGCTTAGGTCGCAGGGGGCTGAACACCATATATTTT
NA	TRBV4-3	TRBJ2-1	TRBD2	CASSQDPAGLPYNEQFF	TGCGCCAGCAGCCAAGATCCAGCGGGGCTTCCCTACAATGAGCAGTTCTTC
NA	TRBV4-3	TRBJ2-7	TRBD1	CASSQEPTGVHEQYF	TGCGCCAGCAGCCAAGAACCGACAGGGGTGCACGAGCAGTACTTC